This paragraph covers one T cell receptor (beta chain) sequence. The antigen is undetermined. Trimming removed 8 bases from V and 7 bases from J, with 15 bases in between. The germline gives CDR1 MDHEN, CDR2 SYDVKM. The CDR3 covers 12 residues. This entry belongs to a study of shared clonotypes between healthy human individuals. Ten immunoSEQ deep assay plates were used by the authors to sequence unsorted PBMC DNA. Data came from immunoSEQ multiplex PCR; TCRdb stores just in-frame clones and leaves some out. The sample contains around 480,000 clones, 60% to 80% of which appear only once. General study results and limits: The researchers took only blood, and tissue repertoires probably look different.

The V call is TRBV28, the J call TRBJ2-7, with D perhaps matching TRBD1 or TRBD2 (6 bases each). Input material: PBMCs. The clonotype originates from a woman in her forties in good health. Some clones in this sample may be carry-over from other donors' samples. The CDR3 region has the DNA TGTGCCAGCGGGGGGCTAGCGTGGGAGCAGTACTTC. As protein: CASGGLAWEQYF. The complete variable domain, with remaining parts taken from reference TRBV28 and TRBJ2-7, reads DVKVTQSSRYLVKRTGEKVFLECVQDMDHENMFWYRQDPGLGLRLIYFSYDVKMKEKGDIPEGYSVSREKKERFSLILESASTNQTSMYLCASGGLAWEQYFGPGTRLTVT.